The clone carrying this TCR beta chain has just one count. Its target is unknown. Assay: immunoSEQ multiplex PCR; the TCRdb copy retains only in-frame clones and omits some. In the table there are some 2,100,000 clones, more than 90% of which are singletons. The sample is drawn from a study of shared clonotypes between healthy human individuals. Study information: Aged between 18 and 49, the donors were a couple of women and a few men. Study-level findings and limits: Few donors limited the genetic and exposure-history diversity represented.

CDR1 and CDR2 from the germline V gene are MNHEY and SMNVEV (reference sequence). V was cut by 4 bases and J by 11 bases, with 17 bases left in between. This CDR3 region has 13 residues. The chain recombines TRBV27 with TRBJ1-2; D is ambiguous. The sequence came from a man aged 18 to 30 in good health. Sequencing was carried out using naive CD4+ T cells sorted from blood. The subset here: CD45RA+ positively selected. CDR3 in amino acids: CASSSHGGWLYTF. CDR3 nucleotides: TGTGCCAGCAGTTCACATGGAGGATGGCTTTACACCTTC.